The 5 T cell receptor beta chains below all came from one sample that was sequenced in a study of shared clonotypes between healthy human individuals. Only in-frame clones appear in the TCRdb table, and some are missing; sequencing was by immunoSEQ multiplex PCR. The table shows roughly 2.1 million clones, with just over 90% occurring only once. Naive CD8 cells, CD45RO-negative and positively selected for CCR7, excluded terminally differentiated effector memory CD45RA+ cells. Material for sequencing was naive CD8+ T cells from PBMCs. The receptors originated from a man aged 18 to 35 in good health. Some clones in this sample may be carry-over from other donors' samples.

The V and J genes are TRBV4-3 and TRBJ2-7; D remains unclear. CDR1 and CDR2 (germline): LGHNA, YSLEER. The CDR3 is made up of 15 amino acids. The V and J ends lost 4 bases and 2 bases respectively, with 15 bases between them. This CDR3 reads CASSPAPGVAYEQYF. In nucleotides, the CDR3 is TGCGCCAGCAGCCCCGCCCCCGGAGTGGCCTACGAGCAGTACTTC.

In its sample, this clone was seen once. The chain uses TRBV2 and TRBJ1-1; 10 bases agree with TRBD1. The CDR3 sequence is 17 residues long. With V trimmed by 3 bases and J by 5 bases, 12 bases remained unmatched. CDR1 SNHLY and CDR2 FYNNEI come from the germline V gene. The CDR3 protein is CASSDPGQGVVKTEAFF. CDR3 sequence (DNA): TGTGCCAGCAGTGATCCCGGACAGGGGGTGGTTAAGACTGAAGCTTTCTTT.

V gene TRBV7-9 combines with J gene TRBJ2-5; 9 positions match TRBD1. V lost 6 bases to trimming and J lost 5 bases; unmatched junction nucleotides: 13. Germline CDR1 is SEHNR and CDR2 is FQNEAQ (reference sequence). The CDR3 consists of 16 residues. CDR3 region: CASSFSPGTGWETQYF. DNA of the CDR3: TGTGCCAGCAGTTTTTCGCCCGGGACAGGGTGGGAGACCCAGTACTTC.

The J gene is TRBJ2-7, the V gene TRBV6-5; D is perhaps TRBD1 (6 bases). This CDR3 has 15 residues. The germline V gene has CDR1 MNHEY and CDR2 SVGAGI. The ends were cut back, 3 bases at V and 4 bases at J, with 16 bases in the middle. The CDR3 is CASSYSQTGLYEQYF. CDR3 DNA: TGTGCCAGCAGTTATTCCCAGACAGGCCTATACGAGCAGTACTTC.

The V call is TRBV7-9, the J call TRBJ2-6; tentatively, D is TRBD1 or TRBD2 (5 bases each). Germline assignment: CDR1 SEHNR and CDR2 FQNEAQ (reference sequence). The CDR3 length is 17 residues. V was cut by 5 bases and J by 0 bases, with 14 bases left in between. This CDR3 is CASSPRDGFSGANVLTF. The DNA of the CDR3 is TGTGCCAGCAGCCCCCGGGACGGATTCTCTGGGGCCAACGTCCTGACTTTC.